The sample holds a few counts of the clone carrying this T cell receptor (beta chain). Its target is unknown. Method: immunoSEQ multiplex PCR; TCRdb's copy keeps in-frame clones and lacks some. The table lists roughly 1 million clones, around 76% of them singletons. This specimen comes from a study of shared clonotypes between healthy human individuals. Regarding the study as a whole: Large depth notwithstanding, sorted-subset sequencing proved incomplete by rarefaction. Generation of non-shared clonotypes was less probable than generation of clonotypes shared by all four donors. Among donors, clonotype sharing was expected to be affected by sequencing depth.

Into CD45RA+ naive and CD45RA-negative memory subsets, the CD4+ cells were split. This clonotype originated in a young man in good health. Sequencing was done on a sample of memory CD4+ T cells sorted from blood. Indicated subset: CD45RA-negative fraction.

The CDR3 region is CASSNRQRRTYEQYF. CDR3 in DNA: TGTGCCAGCAGCAATAGACAACGGAGGACCTACGAGCAGTACTTC. V is TRBV21-1 and J is TRBJ2-7; the D call of TRBD2 is as the table states it, not checked on the DNA. TRBV21-1 is designated a pseudogene. The length of the CDR3 is 15 residues.